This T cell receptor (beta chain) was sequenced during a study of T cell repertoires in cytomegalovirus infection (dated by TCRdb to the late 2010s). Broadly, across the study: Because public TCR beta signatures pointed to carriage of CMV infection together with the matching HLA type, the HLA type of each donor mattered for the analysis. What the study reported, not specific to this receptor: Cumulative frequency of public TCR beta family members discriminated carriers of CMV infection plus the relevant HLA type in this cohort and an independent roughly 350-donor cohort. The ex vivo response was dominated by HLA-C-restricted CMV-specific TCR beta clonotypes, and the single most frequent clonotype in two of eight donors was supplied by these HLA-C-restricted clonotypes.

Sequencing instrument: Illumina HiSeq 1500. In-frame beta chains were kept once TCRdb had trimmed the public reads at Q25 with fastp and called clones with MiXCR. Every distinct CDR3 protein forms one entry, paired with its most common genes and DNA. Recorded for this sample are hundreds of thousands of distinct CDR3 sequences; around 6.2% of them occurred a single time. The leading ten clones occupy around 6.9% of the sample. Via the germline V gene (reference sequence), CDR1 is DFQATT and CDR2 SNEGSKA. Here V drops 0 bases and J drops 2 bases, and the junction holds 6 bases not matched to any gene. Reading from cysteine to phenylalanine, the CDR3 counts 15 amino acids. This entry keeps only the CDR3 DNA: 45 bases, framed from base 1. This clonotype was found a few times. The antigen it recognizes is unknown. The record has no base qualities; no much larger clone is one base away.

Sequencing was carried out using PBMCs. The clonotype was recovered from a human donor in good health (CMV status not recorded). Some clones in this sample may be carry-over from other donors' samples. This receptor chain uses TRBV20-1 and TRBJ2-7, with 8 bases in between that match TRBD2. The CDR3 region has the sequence CSARDGAGEAYEQYF. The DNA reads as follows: TGCAGTGCTAGAGATGGAGCGGGGGAGGCCTACGAGCAGTACTTC.